This TCR beta chain is from a study of blood T cell repertoires in COVID-19. Turning to the study itself: Collection of acute and convalescent COVID-19 samples took place in the United States, Italy and Spain. From T cells, B-cell-depleted T cells, or PBMCs came the material, which was cDNA or gDNA.

Seattle-derived patients entered the study during active infection and were followed longitudinally. The authors' processing: Reference gene primer amplification gave estimated nucleated cell counts. The repertoire was sequenced with immunoSEQ multiplex PCR; TCRdb's copy has only in-frame clones and lacks some. The DNA gave D and trimming, while V, J and clone size come from that table. Among under 450,000 clones listed, about 88% were seen once. CDR1 and CDR2 from the germline V gene are ENHRY and SYGVKD. This CDR3 is built from 15 residues. The trim removed 6 bases at V and 5 bases at J, leaving 8 bases unmatched.

The clonotype comes from a woman aged 55-70 years with COVID-19, enrolled during active disease. Input material: peripheral blood. The V gene is TRBV10-3, the J gene TRBJ2-1; TRBD2 agrees at 9 bases. The CDR3 is CAISEQIAGDNEQFF. The CDR3 DNA is TGTGCCATCAGCGAGCAGATAGCGGGGGACAATGAGCAGTTCTTC.